The present entry profiles one T cell receptor beta chain with its context. The data derive from a study of blood T cell repertoires in COVID-19. About the research overall: The samples span acute and convalescent COVID-19 from the United States, Italy and Spain. The cDNA or gDNA used as material had been derived from T cells, B-cell-depleted T cells, or PBMCs.

The CDR3 runs 12 residues. Trimming took 2 bases from V and 4 from J, leaving 6 bases between them. Germline CDR1 reads SGHKS; CDR2 reads YYEKEE (reference sequence). Original methodology: It was from reference gene primer amplification that nucleated cell counts were estimated. The method was immunoSEQ multiplex PCR; TCRdb's version includes in-frame clones alone and lacks a portion of them. For V, J and clone size, that table is used; D and trimming come from the DNA. This sample has some 200,000 clones; more than 75% occur once, and the top ten carry 2.5% to 3.5%. The TCR was taken from a man in his forties or fifties with active or convalescent COVID-19. Sequenced material: peripheral blood. The genes are TRBV5-5 and TRBJ1-2, with unresolved D. The CDR3 DNA is TGTGCCAGCAGCTTCGGACTCTATGGCTACACCTTC. Amino acids: CASSFGLYGYTF.